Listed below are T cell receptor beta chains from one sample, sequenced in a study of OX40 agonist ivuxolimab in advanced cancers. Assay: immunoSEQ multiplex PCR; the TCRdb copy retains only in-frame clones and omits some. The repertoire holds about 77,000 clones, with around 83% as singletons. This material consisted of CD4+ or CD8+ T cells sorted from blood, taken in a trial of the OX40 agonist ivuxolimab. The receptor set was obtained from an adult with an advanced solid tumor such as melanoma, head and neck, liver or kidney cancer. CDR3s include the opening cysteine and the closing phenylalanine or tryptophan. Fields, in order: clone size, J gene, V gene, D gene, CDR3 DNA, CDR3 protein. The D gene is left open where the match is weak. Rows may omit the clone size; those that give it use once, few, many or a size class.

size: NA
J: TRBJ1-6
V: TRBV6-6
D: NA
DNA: TGTGCCAGCAGTTTAGAAAATTCACCCCTCCACTTT
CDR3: CASSLENSPLHF

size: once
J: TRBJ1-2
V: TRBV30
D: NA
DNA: TGTGCCTGGAGTCTCTACAGGACTTTCTATGGCTACACCTTC
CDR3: CAWSLYRTFYGYTF

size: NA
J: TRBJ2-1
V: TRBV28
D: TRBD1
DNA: TGTGCCAGCAGTTTGACAGGGGGCCTTGGCGAGCAGTTCTTC
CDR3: CASSLTGGLGEQFF

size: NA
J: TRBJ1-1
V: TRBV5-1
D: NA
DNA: TGCGCCAGCGGAAACAAGAACACTGAAGCTTTCTTT
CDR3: CASGNKNTEAFF

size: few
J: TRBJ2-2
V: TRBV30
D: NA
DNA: TGTGCCTGGAGCCCTAACACCGGGGAGCTGTTTTTT
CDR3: CAWSPNTGELFF

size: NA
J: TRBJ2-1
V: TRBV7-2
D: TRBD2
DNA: TGTGCCAGCAGCTGGACTAGCGGGAGAGGGACCTACAATGAGCAGTTCTTC
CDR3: CASSWTSGRGTYNEQFF

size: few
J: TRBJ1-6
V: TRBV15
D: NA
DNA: TGTGCCACCAGCAGAGAGGGGGCTCGTCTAAGGTCACCCCTCCACTTT
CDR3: CATSREGARLRSPLHF

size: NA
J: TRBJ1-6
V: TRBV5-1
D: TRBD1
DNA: TGCGCCAGCAGCGGAGGGACAGGGGGCCGTATCGATAATTCACCCCTCCACTTT
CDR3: CASSGGTGGRIDNSPLHF

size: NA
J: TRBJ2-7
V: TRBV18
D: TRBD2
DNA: TGTGCCAGCTCACCCGGACGGGGGGGCTCCTACGAGCAGTACTTC
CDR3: CASSPGRGGSYEQYF

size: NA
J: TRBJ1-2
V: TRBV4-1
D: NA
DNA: TGCGCCAGCAGCCAAGAGGGGGGGACGGACTATGGCTACACCTTC
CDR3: CASSQEGGTDYGYTF

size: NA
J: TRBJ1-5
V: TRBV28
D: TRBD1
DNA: TGTGCCAGCAATCCGGGACAGGGGGACCTCTATAGCAATCAGCCCCAGCATTTT
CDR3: CASNPGQGDLYSNQPQHF

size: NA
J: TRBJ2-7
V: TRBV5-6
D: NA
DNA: TGTGCCAGCAGCTTAGCCGGAGTCTACGAGCAGTACTTC
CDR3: CASSLAGVYEQYF

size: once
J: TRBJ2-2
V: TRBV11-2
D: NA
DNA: TGTGCCAGCAGCTCCTACTCGACTGCGGCGAACACCGGGGAGCTGTTTTTT
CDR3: CASSSYSTAANTGELFF

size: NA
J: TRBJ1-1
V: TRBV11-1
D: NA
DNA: TGTGCCAGCAGCTGGATGGACTCGAACACTGAAGCTTTCTTT
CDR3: CASSWMDSNTEAFF

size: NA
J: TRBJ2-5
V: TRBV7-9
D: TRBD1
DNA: TGTGCCAGCAGCTTTGGACAGGGAACGGAGACCCAGTACTTC
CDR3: CASSFGQGTETQYF

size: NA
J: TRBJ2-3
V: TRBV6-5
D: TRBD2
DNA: TGTGCCAGCAGTTATCCCGGGGGGGATACGCAGTATTTT
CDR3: CASSYPGGDTQYF

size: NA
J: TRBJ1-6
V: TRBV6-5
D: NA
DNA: TGTGCCAGCAGTTACGGGGGCAGGACGGTTTTCACCCTCCACTTT
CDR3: CASSYGGRTVFTLHF

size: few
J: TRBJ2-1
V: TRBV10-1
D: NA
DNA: TGCGCCAGCAGTGAGTCGGTAGCGACTGAGCAGTTCTTC
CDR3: CASSESVATEQFF

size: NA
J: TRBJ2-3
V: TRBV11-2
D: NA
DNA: TGTGCCAGCAGCTTAGAGGGGCTCACAGATACGCAGTATTTT
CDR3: CASSLEGLTDTQYF

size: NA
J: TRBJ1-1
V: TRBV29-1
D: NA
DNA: TGCAGCTCCCTCCTCTGGAAGAACACTGAAGCTTTCTTT
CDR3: CSSLLWKNTEAFF

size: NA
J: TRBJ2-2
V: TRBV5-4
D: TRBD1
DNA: TGTGCCAGCAGCCCCGCGCAGGGGGGACAGGGGTACACCGGGGAGCTGTTTTTT
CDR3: CASSPAQGGQGYTGELFF

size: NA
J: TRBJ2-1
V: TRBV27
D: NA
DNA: TGTGCCAGCAGTTTCAAAGGGACGGCATACAATGAGCAGTTCTTC
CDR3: CASSFKGTAYNEQFF

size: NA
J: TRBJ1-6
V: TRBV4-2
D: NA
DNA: TGTGCCAGCAGCCAAGATATCAGGGGTGGATCACCCCTCCACTTT
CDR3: CASSQDIRGGSPLHF

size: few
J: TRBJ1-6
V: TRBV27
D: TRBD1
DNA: TGTGCCAGCAGTTCGACCGGGACAGGGATTTCACCCCTCCACTTT
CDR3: CASSSTGTGISPLHF